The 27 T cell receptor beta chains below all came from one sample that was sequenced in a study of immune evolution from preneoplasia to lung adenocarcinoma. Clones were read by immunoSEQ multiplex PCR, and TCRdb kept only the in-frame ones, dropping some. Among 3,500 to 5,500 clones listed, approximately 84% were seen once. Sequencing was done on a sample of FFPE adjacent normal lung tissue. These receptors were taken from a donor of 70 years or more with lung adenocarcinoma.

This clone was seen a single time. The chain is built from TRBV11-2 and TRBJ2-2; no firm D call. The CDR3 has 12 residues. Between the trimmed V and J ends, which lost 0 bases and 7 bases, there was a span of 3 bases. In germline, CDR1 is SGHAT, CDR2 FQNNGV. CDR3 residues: CASSLDYGELFF. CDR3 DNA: TGTGCCAGCAGCTTAGATTACGGGGAGCTGTTTTTT.

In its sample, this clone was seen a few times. The CDR3 spells CASSLGNYGYTF. CDR3 in DNA: TGTGCCAGCAGTTTGGGCAACTATGGCTACACCTTC. The chain is built from TRBV27 and TRBJ1-2; D gene ambiguous. Germline loops: CDR1 MNHEY, CDR2 SMNVEV (reference sequence). The CDR3 length is 12 residues. V gave up 3 bases and J gave up 2 bases, with 4 bases separating them.

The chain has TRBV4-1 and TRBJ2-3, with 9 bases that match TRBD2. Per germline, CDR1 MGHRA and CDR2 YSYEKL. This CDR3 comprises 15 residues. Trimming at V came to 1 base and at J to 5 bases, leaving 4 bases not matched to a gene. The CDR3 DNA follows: TGCGCCAGCAGCCAAGGCGGGAGGGCCGTAGATACGCAGTATTTT. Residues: CASSQGGRAVDTQYF.

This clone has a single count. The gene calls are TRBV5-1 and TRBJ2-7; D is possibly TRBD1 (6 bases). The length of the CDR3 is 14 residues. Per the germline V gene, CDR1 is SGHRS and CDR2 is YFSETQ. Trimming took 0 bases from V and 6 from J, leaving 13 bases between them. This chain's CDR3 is CASSLGQELREQYF. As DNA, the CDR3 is TGCGCCAGCAGCTTGGGACAGGAATTACGCGAGCAGTACTTC.

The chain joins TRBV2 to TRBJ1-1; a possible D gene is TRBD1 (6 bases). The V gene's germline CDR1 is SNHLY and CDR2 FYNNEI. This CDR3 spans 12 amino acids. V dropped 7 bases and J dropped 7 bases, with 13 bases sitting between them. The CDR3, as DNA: TGTGCCAGCAAAACAGGGATGATTGAAGCTTTCTTT. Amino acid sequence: CASKTGMIEAFF.

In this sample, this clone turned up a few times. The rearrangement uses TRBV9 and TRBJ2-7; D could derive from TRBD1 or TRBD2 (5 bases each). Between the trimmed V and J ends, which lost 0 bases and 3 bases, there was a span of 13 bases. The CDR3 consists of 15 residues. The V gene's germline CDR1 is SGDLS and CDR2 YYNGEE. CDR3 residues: CASSVGGSSNYEQYF. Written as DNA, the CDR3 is TGTGCCAGCAGCGTAGGGGGGTCGTCTAACTACGAGCAGTACTTC.

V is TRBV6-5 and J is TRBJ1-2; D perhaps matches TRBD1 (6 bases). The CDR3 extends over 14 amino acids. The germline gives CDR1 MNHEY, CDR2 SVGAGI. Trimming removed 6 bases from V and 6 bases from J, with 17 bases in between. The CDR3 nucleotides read TGTGCCAGCAGCCCTGTCGGCGGGGGGCATGGCTACACCTTC. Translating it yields CASSPVGGGHGYTF.

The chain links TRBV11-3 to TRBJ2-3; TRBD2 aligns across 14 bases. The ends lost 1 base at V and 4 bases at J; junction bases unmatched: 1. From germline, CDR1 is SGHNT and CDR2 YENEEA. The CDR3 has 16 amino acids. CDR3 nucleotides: TGTGCCAGCAGCTTAGGGGGACTAGCGGGGGCAGATACGCAGTATTTT. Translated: CASSLGGLAGADTQYF.

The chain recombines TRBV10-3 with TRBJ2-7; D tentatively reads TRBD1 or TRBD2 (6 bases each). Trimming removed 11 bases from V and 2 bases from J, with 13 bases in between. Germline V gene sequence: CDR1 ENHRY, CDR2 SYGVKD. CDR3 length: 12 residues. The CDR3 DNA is TGTGCCGTACAGGGAGGCCCCTACGAGCAGTACTTC. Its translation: CAVQGGPYEQYF.

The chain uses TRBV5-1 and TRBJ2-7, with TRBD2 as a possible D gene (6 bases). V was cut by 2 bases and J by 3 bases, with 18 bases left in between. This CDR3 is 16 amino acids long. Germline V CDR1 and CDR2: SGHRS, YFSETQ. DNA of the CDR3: TGCGCCAGCAGCTTCTACGTGGCGGGGTACAGCTACGAGCAGTACTTC. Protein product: CASSFYVAGYSYEQYF.

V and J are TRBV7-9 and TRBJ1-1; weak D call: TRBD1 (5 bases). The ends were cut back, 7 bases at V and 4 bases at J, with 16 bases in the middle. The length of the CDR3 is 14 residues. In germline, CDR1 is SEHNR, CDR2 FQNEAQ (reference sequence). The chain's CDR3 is CASIDGVGGTEAFF. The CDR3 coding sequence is TGTGCCAGCATCGACGGAGTGGGGGGCACTGAAGCTTTCTTT.

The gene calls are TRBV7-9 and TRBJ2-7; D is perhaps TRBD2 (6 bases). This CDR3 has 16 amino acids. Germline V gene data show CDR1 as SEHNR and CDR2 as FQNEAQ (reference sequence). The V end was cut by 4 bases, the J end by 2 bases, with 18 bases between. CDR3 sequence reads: CASSSHVLRDPYEQYF. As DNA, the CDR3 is TGTGCCAGCAGCTCCCATGTACTGCGGGATCCCTACGAGCAGTACTTC.

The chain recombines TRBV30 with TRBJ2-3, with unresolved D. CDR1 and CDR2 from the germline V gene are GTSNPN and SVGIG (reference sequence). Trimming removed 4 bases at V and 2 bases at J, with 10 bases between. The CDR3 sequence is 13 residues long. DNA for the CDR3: TGTGCCTGGAATGGAAACCCCACAGATACGCAGTATTTT. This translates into CAWNGNPTDTQYF.

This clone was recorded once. The CDR3, as DNA: TGTGCCAGCAGCCTCGTCGGGGGGGGCGCTGAGCAGTTCTTC. Its translation is CASSLVGGGAEQFF. The chain uses TRBV7-9 and TRBJ2-1; 8 positions agree with TRBD2. Looked up from germline, CDR1 is SEHNR and CDR2 is FQNEAQ (reference sequence). Trimming took 5 bases from V and 9 from J; bases not matched to a gene: 9. This CDR3 has 14 residues. Supplemented by reference TRBV7-9 and TRBJ2-1, the full variable domain reads DTGVSQNPRHKITKRGQNVTFRCDPISEHNRLYWYRQTLGQGPEFLTYFQNEAQLEKSRLLSDRFSAERPKGSFSTLEIQRTEQGDSAMYLCASSLVGGGAEQFFGPGTRLTVL.

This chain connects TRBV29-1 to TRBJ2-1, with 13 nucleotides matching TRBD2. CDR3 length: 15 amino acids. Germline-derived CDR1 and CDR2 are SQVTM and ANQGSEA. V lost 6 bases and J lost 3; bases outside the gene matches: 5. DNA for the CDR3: TGCAGCGTCGATTGGACTAGCGGGAGCTACAATGAGCAGTTCTTC. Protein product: CSVDWTSGSYNEQFF.

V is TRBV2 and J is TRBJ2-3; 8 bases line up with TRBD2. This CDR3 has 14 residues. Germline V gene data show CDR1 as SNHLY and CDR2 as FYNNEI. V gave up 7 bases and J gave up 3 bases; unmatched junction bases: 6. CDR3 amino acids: CASIGLAATDTQYF. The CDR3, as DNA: TGTGCCAGCATAGGACTAGCTGCGACAGATACGCAGTATTTT.

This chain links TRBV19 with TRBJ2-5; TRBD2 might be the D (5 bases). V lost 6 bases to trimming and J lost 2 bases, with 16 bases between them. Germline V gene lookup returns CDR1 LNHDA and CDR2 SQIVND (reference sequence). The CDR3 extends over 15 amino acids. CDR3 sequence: CASSTPGSVQETQYF. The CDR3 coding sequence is TGTGCCAGTAGCACCCCGGGGAGCGTACAAGAGACCCAGTACTTC.

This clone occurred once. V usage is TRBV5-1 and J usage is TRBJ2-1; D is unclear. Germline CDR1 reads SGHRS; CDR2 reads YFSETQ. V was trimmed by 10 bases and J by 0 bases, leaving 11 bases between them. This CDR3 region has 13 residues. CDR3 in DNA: TGCGCCTCTCAACTTAGCTCCTACAATGAGCAGTTCTTC. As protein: CASQLSSYNEQFF.

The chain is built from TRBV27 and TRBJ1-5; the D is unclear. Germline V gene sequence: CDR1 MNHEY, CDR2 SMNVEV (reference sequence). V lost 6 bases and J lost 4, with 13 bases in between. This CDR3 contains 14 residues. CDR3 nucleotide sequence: TGTGCCAGCAGCTCGGTAGGGTTGAATCAGCCCCAGCATTTT. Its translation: CASSSVGLNQPQHF.

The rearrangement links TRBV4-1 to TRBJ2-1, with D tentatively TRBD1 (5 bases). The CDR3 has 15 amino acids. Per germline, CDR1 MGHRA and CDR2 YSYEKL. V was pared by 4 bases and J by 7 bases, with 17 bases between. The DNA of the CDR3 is TGCGCCAGCAGCCCTCAGGGAAATGTTTTTAATGAGCAGTTCTTC. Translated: CASSPQGNVFNEQFF.

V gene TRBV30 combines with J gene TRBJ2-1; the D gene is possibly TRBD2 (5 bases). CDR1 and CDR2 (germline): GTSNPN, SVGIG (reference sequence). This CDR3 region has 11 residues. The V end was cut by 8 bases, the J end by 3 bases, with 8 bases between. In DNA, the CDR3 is TGTGCCCAAACTAGCTACAATGAGCAGTTCTTC. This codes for CAQTSYNEQFF. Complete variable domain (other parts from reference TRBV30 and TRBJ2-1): SQTIHQWPATLVQPVGSPLSLECTVEGTSNPNLYWYRQAAGRGLQLLFYSVGIGQISSEVPQNLSASRPQDRQFILSSKKLLLSDSGFYLCAQTSYNEQFFGPGTRLTVL.

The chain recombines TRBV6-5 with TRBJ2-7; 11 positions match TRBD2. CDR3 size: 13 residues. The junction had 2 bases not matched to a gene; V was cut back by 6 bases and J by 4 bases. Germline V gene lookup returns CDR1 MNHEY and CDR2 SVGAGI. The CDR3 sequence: CASRTSGNYEQYF. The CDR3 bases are TGTGCCAGCAGGACTAGCGGGAATTACGAGCAGTACTTC.

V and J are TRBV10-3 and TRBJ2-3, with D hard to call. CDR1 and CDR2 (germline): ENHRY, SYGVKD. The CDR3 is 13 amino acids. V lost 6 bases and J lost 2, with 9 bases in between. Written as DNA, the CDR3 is TGTGCCATCAGACGACTCGACACAGATACGCAGTATTTT. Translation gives CAIRRLDTDTQYF.

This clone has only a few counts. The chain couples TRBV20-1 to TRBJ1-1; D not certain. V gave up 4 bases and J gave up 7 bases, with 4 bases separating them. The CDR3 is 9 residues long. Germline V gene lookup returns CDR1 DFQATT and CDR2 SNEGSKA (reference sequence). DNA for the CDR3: TGCAGTGCTAATCGTGAAGCTTTCTTT. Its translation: CSANREAFF.

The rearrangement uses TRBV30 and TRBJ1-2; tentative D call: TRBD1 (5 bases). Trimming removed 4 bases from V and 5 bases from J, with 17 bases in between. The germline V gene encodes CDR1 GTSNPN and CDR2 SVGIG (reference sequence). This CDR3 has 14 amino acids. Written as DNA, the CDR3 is TGTGCCTGGAACTCGGGCCTGGGGGGTTATGGCTACACCTTC. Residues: CAWNSGLGGYGYTF.

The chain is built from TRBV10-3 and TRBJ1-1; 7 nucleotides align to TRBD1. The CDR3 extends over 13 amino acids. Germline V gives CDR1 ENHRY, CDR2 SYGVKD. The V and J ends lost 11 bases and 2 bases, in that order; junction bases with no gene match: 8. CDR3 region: CASGRDRNTEAFF. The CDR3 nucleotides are TGTGCCTCCGGACGGGACAGAAACACTGAAGCTTTCTTT.

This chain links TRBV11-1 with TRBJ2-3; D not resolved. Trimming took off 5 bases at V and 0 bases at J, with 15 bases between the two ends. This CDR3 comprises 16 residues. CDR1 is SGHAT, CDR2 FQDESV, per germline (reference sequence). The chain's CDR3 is CASSPMVTVSTDTQYF. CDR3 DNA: TGTGCCAGCAGCCCGATGGTAACGGTTAGCACAGATACGCAGTATTTT.